This TCR beta chain was sequenced for a study of graft-versus-host responses after intestinal transplantation (dated by TCRdb to 2020 to 2022). About the investigation overall: The transplants that recipients received were multivisceral, liver-intestinal, or isolated intestinal. The cohort enrolled about two dozen intestinal transplant recipients, one of whom was a retransplant, and a few patients without pretransplant specimens were excluded. Samples from three later patients were sequenced in-house on an Illumina MiSeq with MiXCR processing rather than by the commercial service. All recipients received anti-thymocyte globulin induction followed by maintenance tacrolimus and steroids for around 3 years. Alloreactive clones were identified by sequencing pre-transplant mixed lymphocyte reaction products and comparing these products with unstimulated pre-transplant donor and recipient T cells. A peak of at least 4% donor T cells among recipient peripheral blood mononuclear cells was the definition used for donor T cell macrochimerism. Graft-versus-host and host-versus-graft alloreactive T cell clones were tracked in the graft, circulation and bone marrow after intestinal transplantation using bulk TCR-beta CDR3 sequencing.

A remark on this clone: Its antigen specificity is not known. Per-nucleotide qualities are absent, and no much larger clonotype sits a single base away.

Study-wide conclusions, independent of this receptor: GvH clones were detected in recipient bone marrow, and some appeared earlier in ileal mucosa or blood, consistent with an intestinal mucosal origin. The conclusions were limited by the relatively low number and heterogeneity of the intestinal transplant patients. Peak levels of circulating GvH clones were associated with declines in HvG clones early after transplant. High GvH to HvG T cell clonal ratios were observed in the allografts of patients with donor T cell macrochimerism.

Library preparation employed the immunoSEQ multiplex PCR assay. Adaptive Biotechnologies carried out high-throughput TCR-beta CDR3 sequencing of genomic DNA for most patients. Regarding the original processing steps: TCR sequencing data for some 19 patients were retrieved from Adaptive's ImmunoSEQ software; a few other patients were processed with MiXCR and VDJtools. CDR3 nucleotide sequences shared between donor and recipient were removed because the origin of such sequences could not be assigned. Alloreactive clones required at least 2-fold expansion over unstimulated cells and minimum CFSE-low frequency of 0.002% (template counts) or 0.001% (read counts). Clones detected in sequenced pre-transplant spleen, lymph node, or MLR CFSE-low populations of the donor or recipient were defined as mappable. The cumulative frequency of alloreactive clones was calculated as a percentage of all sequences, weighted by copy number. The table was pulled from immuneACCESS by TCRdb, which kept in-frame rearrangements only. Such tables lose some clones; where checked, under half of the loss comes from unresolved V genes, and the rest has no known cause. Clone size and the V and J calls come from that table; the DNA yielded D and trimming. This sample has around 50,000 clones in its table, and around 90% of those were observed once. The ten largest clonotypes hold approximately 1.6% of the sample.

Blood samples were collected up to 4 times in the first month after transplant and then at least monthly when available. From cysteine to phenylalanine, the CDR3 is 15 amino acids long. The DNA shown is the 45-base CDR3, in frame from base 1. V is cut by 6 bases and J by 5 bases, and the space between the germline ends is 16 bases. Looking up the germline V gene (reference sequence) yields CDR1 LNHDA and CDR2 SQIVND. The chain uses TRBV19 and TRBJ2-2; TRBD2 could be the D gene, as 6 bases match. The sequences come from PBMCs, collected 26 days after transplant. This receptor was identified in a human patient who received an intestinal transplant, so some T cells may come from the graft donor. Here the CDR3 is given as CASRFVPRETGELFF. The DNA reads as follows: TGTGCCAGTAGATTCGTCCCACGGGAGACCGGGGAGCTGTTTTTT.